Described below is a single T cell receptor (beta chain) sequence and its context. This sample stems from a study of blood T cell repertoires in COVID-19. Study summary: The samples span acute and convalescent COVID-19 from the United States, Italy and Spain. T cells, B-cell-depleted T cells, or PBMCs provided the cDNA or gDNA that served as material.

Produced via immunoSEQ multiplex PCR; TCRdb's table is partial and in-frame only. The sample has roughly 150,000 clones, around four fifths seen once. This clonotype was obtained from a woman aged 80 or over with COVID-19, enrolled during active disease. Material: peripheral blood.

CDR3 in amino acids: CASSFKNTGELFF. The CDR3, as DNA: TGTGCCAGCAGTTTCAAAAACACCGGGGAGCTGTTTTTT. The V gene is TRBV27, the J gene TRBJ2-2; no firm D call. The CDR3 runs to 13 residues. Germline V gene lookup returns CDR1 MNHEY and CDR2 SMNVEV (reference sequence). Trimming cost V 3 bases and J 2 bases, with 4 bases left between them.